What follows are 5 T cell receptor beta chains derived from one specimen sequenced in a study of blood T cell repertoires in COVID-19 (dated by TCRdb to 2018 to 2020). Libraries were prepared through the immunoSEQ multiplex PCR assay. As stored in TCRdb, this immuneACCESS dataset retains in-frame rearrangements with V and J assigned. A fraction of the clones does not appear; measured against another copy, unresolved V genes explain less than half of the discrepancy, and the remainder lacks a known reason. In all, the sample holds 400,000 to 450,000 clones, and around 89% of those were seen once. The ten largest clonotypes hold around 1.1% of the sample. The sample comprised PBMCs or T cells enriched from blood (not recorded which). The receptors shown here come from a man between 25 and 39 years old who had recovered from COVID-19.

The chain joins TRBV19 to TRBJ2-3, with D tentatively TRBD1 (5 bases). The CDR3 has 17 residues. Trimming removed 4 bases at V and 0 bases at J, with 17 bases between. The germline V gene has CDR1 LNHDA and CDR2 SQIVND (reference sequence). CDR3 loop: CASSKKTTGQSTDTQYF. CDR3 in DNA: TGTGCCAGTAGTAAAAAAACTACAGGACAAAGCACAGATACGCAGTATTTT.

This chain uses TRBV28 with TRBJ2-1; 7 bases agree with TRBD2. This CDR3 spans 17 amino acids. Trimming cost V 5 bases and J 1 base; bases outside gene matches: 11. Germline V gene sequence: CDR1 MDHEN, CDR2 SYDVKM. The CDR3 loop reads CASSPFDAGVSYNEQFF. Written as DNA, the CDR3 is TGTGCCAGCAGTCCTTTCGATGCGGGAGTATCCTACAATGAGCAGTTCTTC.

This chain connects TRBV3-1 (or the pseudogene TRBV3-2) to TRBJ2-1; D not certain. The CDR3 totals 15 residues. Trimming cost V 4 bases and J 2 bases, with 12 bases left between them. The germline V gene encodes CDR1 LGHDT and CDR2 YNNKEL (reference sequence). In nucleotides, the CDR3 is TGTGCCAGCAGCCTGGGCCCGAACGCCTACAATGAGCAGTTCTTC. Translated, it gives CASSLGPNAYNEQFF.

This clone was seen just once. CDR3 sequence (DNA): TGTGCCAGCAACGAAGACGGGACTAGCGTTCCAGATACGCAGTATTTT. Translated, it gives CASNEDGTSVPDTQYF. The V and J genes are TRBV5-4 and TRBJ2-3, with 10 nucleotides matching TRBD2. The length of the CDR3 is 16 residues. The V segment lost 6 bases and the J segment 4 bases; nucleotides outside the gene matches: 11. The germline V gene has CDR1 SGHNT and CDR2 YYREEE (reference sequence). The full variable domain, its missing parts supplied by reference TRBV5-4 and TRBJ2-3, is ETGVTQSPTHLIKTRGQQVTLRCSSQSGHNTVSWYQQALGQGPQFIFQYYREEENGRGNFPPRFSGLQFPNYSSELNVNALELDDSALYLCASNEDGTSVPDTQYFGPGTRLTVL.

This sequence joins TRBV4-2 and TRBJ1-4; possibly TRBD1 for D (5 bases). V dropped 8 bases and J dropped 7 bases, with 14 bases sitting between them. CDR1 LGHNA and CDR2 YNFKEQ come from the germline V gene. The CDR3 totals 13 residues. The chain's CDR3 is CASSGQGSEKLFF. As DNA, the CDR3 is TGTGCCAGCTCGGGCCAGGGCAGTGAAAAACTGTTTTTT.